Below are 5 T cell receptor beta chains sequenced from a single sample in a study of cytomegalovirus exposure and HLA in healthy donors. Primers for the PCR totalled 60 Vbeta and 13 Jbeta. Some clones are missing from TCRdb's copy, which holds only in-frame ones; the method was immunoSEQ multiplex PCR. The table has some 100,000 clones, 79% seen once; the top ten hold more than 2.5%. Sequenced sample: PBMCs. The source of these receptors is a male donor in good health and CMV-seropositive.

The chain joins TRBV5-1 to TRBJ2-3, with D possibly matching TRBD2 (6 bases). Trimming shortened V by 0 bases and J by 2 bases, and 19 bases separated the two germline ends. Germline loops: CDR1 SGHRS, CDR2 YFSETQ. This CDR3 region has 18 residues. The CDR3 loop reads CASSLAPIGRGSTDTQYF. The CDR3 DNA sequence: TGCGCCAGCAGCTTGGCCCCCATAGGGCGGGGTTCCACAGATACGCAGTATTTT.

This sequence joins TRBV7-9 and TRBJ1-3; TRBD1 aligns across 8 bases. CDR3 length equals 12 residues. V shed 4 bases, J shed 15 bases, and the junction held 8 bases outside the gene matches. CDR1 is SEHNR, CDR2 FQNEAQ, per germline (reference sequence). The CDR3 DNA reads TGTGCCAGCAGCTCGGACAGGGAACAAGCATATTTT. This gives the protein CASSSDREQAYF.

The V call is TRBV5-1, the J call TRBJ2-5; D possibly corresponds to TRBD1 (6 bases). Germline V gene data show CDR1 as SGHRS and CDR2 as YFSETQ. Trimming pared 4 bases from V and 5 bases from J, leaving 15 bases between. CDR3 length: 14 residues. The CDR3 DNA reads TGCGCCAGCAGCACAGTCTCAGGGGTCGAGACCCAGTACTTC. It is translated as CASSTVSGVETQYF.

This chain uses TRBV9 with TRBJ2-7, with TRBD2 matching over 8 bases. The CDR3 loop spans 15 amino acids. Trimming took 4 bases from V and 0 from J; bases not matched to a gene: 6. The V gene's germline CDR1 is SGDLS and CDR2 YYNGEE. The CDR3 nucleotides are TGTGCCAGCAGCCCCCGGGGGGGCAGCTCCTACGAGCAGTACTTC. This gives the protein CASSPRGGSSYEQYF.

The chain carries TRBV6-5 and TRBJ1-1, with a tentative D call TRBD1 (5 bases). V lost 6 bases and J lost 0, with 14 bases in between. This CDR3 has 15 residues. In germline, CDR1 is MNHEY, CDR2 SVGAGI. CDR3 sequence reads: CASSLSGTLNTEAFF. The CDR3 nucleotides read TGTGCCAGCAGCCTCAGCGGGACCCTGAACACTGAAGCTTTCTTT.